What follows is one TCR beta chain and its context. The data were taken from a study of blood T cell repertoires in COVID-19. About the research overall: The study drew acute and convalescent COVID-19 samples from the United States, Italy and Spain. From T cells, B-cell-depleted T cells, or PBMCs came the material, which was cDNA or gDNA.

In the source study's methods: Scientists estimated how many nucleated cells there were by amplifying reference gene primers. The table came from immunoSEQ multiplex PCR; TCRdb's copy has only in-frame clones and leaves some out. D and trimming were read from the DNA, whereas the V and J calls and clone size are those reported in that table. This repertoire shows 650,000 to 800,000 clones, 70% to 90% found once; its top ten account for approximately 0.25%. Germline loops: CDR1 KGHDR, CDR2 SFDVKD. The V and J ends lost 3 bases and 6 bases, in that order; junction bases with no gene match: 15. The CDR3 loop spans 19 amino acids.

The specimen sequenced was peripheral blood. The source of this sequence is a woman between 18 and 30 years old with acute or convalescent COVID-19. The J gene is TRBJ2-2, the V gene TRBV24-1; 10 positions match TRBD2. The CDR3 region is CATSDPRVAGGPDPGELFF. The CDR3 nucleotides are TGTGCCACCAGTGATCCCCGGGTAGCGGGGGGTCCAGACCCCGGGGAGCTGTTTTTT.